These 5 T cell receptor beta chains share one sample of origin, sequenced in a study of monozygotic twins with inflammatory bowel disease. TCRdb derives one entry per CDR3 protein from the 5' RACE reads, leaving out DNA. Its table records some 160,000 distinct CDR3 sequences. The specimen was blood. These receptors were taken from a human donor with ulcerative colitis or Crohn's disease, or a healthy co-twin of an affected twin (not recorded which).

CDR3 loop: CASSLVSQTNTEAFF. The genes are TRBV5-1 and TRBJ1-1. There are 15 residues in the CDR3. Germline CDR1 is SGHRS and CDR2 is YFSETQ.

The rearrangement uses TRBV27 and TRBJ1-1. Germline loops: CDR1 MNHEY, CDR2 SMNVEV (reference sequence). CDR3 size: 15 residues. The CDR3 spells CASSSRTQVNTEAFF.

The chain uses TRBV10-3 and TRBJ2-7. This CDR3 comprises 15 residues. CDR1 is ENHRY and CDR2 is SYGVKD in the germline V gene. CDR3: CAISALTVNSYEQYF.

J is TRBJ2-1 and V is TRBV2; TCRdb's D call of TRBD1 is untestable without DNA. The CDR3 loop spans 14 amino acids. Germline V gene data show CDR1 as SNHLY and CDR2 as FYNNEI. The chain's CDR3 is CASSRGQGAAEQFF.

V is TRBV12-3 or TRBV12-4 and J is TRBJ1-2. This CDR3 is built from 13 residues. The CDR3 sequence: CASSLREGTSTAF.